This T cell receptor (beta chain) comes out of a study of T cells in Graves' hyperthyroidism and ophthalmopathy. Study conclusions and caveats: Most expanded thyroid clonotypes above 0.001 recurred in blood. Ophthalmopathy was model-predicted a median roughly six months pre-onset.

Deletions cut 0 bases from V and 0 bases from J, with 9 bases between. This CDR3 region has 15 residues. Germline V gives CDR1 SGHKS, CDR2 YYEKEE (reference sequence). This clonotype was recorded at least ten times. Its antigen is not known. RNA transcripts were the template for amplifying TCR beta CDR3 regions. First-round RT-PCR with HTBI primers amplified the TCR CDR3 region. TCRdb processed the multiplex PCR reads anew with MiXCR; each CDR3 protein has one entry. Here the sample spans 400,000 to 550,000 distinct CDR3 sequences, approximately 25% being singletons. Sequenced: blood. The V call is TRBV5-5, the J call TRBJ1-2; no firm D call. The TCR sequence derives from a woman aged 25-40 years with Graves' ophthalmopathy. CDR3 nucleotides: TGTGCCAGCAGCTTGGCAATGTTTACTAACTATGGCTACACCTTC. Translating gives CASSLAMFTNYGYTF.